This T cell receptor beta chain was sequenced during a study of T cells in Graves' hyperthyroidism and ophthalmopathy. Amplification of TCR beta CDR3 regions used RNA as the template. TCR CDR3 regions were first amplified by RT-PCR with HTBI primers. TCRdb ran MiXCR on the multiplex PCR reads and lists one entry per CDR3 protein. The data contain some 200,000 distinct CDR3 sequences, roughly a sixth of them singletons. There are many counts of this clonotype. Germline assignment: CDR1 SNHLY and CDR2 FYNNEI. This CDR3 has 16 residues. V was cut by 3 bases and J by 8 bases, with 20 bases left in between.

The rearrangement joins TRBV2 to TRBJ2-1; D tentatively reads TRBD1 or TRBD2 (5 bases each). Sequences were obtained from blood. The TCR originated in a woman aged 45-59 years with Graves' hyperthyroidism. This CDR3 reads CASSEASGRVGDEQFF. For the CDR3, the DNA is TGTGCCAGCAGTGAGGCGAGCGGCAGGGTAGGCGATGAGCAGTTCTTC.